This T cell receptor (beta chain) comes out of a study of blood T cell repertoires in COVID-19 (TCRdb year 2020). As for the study more broadly: Collaborator samples came from the United States, Italy and Spain and covered acute and convalescent phases of COVID-19. The material from the prospective study consisted of cDNA or gDNA derived from T cells, B-cell-depleted T cells, or PBMCs. Deeply sampled blood TCRbeta repertoires from subjects exposed to, actively infected with, or recovered from COVID-19 were included in the dataset. The repertoires were released in a freely available public database intended as a resource for research on the immune response to SARS-CoV-2. The samples were drawn from the first 160 participants of the ongoing ImmuneRACE study and from 950 to 1,500 subjects provided by 6 global collaborators. A de-identified subject ID, COVID-19 status, age in years and sex were almost always included in the sample metadata. Where available, HLA class I and class II types were obtained from metadata supplied by the sample provider rather than from assay-based typing.

Participants in the prospective study were aged 18 to 89 years, lived in 20 to 25 United States geographic areas, and enrolled through a virtual design. To assign participants to cohorts, the prospective study relied on clinical history that participants themselves reported in a screening survey and a study questionnaire. For ImmuneRACE Cohort 3, a participant was defined as recovered based on two consecutive negative NP/OP PCR tests, clearance by a healthcare professional, or resolution of symptoms. Each participant in the prospective study had whole blood, serum and a nasopharyngeal or oropharyngeal swab collected by mobile phlebotomists. Over a roughly two-month period, participants in the prospective study had the option of providing additional blood draws and questionnaires. Blood samples from the prospective study were shipped frozen or at room temperature prior to DNA extraction. In its sample, this clone was seen once. Its antigen is currently not known. Within one base of it there is no much larger clone, and no base qualities were kept.

The immunoSEQ Assay, a bias-controlled multiplex PCR, was used to amplify TCRbeta CDR3 regions from genomic DNA. Turning to the authors' computational methods: The number of nucleated cells in each sample was estimated from the amplification of reference gene primers within the assay. Sequence reads were collapsed and filtered to measure the absolute abundance of every unique TCRbeta CDR3 rearrangement. For each sample, productive Simpson clonality was calculated as the square root of Simpson's diversity index across productive rearrangements. TCRdb took this table from immuneACCESS and kept in-frame rearrangements with V and J called. Such tables lack part of the clones; where checked against another copy, unresolved V genes explain under half of the gap, and the rest is unexplained. That table is the source of V, J and clone size, and D and trimming were worked out from the DNA. The sample yields around 360,000 clones; about 90% were counted once. The ten largest clones take up approximately 3.1% of the sample.

V is clipped by 3 bases and J by 5 bases, and the sequence between their germline boundaries is 10 bases long. CDR1 and CDR2, looked up from the germline V gene, are SNHLY and FYNNEI. Inclusive of the bounding cysteine and phenylalanine, the CDR3 is 13 residues long. Only the CDR3 region is kept as DNA, spanning 39 bases read in frame from base 1. The investigation overall reported the following: The quantity of clinical and demographic metadata differed by source and by participant and was supplied without curation.

This sequence originates from a woman aged 30 to 39 who had recovered from COVID-19. The sample comprised PBMCs or T cells enriched from blood (not recorded which). The sequence links TRBV2 to TRBJ1-1; the D gene is perhaps TRBD1, from 5 matching bases. The CDR3 protein sequence reads: CASSDGGGTEAFF. The nucleotide sequence is TGTGCCAGCAGTGATGGGGGGGGGACTGAAGCTTTCTTT.